A selection of T cell receptor beta chains follows, all from one sample in a study of blood T cell repertoires in COVID-19. Assay used: immunoSEQ multiplex PCR; TCRdb lists only in-frame clones, some missing. The table lists 100,000 or so clones, over 75% of them singletons. The specimen was peripheral blood. These receptors were obtained from a man aged 45 to 65 with acute or convalescent COVID-19. CDR3s include the opening cysteine and the closing phenylalanine or tryptophan. A D gene is named only where the DNA matches it firmly. Size tells how often a clone was seen (once, few, many) or the class of an expanded clone, and some rows leave it out.

D gene: TRBD2
J gene: TRBJ2-2
V gene: TRBV9
clone size: -
CDR3 protein: CASSVVGSGGSNTGELFF
CDR3 DNA: TGTGCCAGCAGCGTAGTGGGTAGCGGGGGCTCGAACACCGGGGAGCTGTTTTTT

D gene: TRBD1
J gene: TRBJ2-3
V gene: TRBV5-6
clone size: -
CDR3 protein: CASSRDRSGTDTQYF
CDR3 DNA: TGTGCCAGCAGCCGGGACAGGAGTGGCACAGATACGCAGTATTTT

D gene: TRBD2
J gene: TRBJ2-1
V gene: TRBV7-2
clone size: -
CDR3 protein: CASSSSGTSGQNEQFF
CDR3 DNA: TGTGCCAGCAGCTCATCCGGGACTAGCGGGCAGAATGAGCAGTTCTTC

D gene: TRBD2
J gene: TRBJ2-1
V gene: TRBV19
clone size: -
CDR3 protein: CASSIPTSGGSYNEQFF
CDR3 DNA: TGTGCCAGTAGTATCCCGACTAGCGGGGGTTCCTACAATGAGCAGTTCTTC

D gene: -
J gene: TRBJ2-3
V gene: TRBV5-5
clone size: -
CDR3 protein: CATQTRAGGDTQYF
CDR3 DNA: TGTGCCACCCAGACCAGGGCTGGTGGAGATACGCAGTATTTT

D gene: -
J gene: TRBJ1-2
V gene: TRBV5-1
clone size: -
CDR3 protein: CASSLGGGNYGYTF
CDR3 DNA: TGCGCCAGCAGCTTGGGTGGCGGAAACTATGGCTACACCTTC

D gene: TRBD2
J gene: TRBJ2-7
V gene: TRBV6-1
clone size: -
CDR3 protein: CASKSTAGPYEQYF
CDR3 DNA: TGTGCCAGCAAATCTACAGCGGGACCCTACGAGCAGTACTTC

D gene: TRBD2
J gene: TRBJ2-7
V gene: TRBV11-3
clone size: once
CDR3 protein: CASSSANGRPYEQYF
CDR3 DNA: TGTGCCAGCAGCTCCGCCAACGGGAGGCCCTACGAGCAGTACTTC

D gene: TRBD1
J gene: TRBJ1-2
V gene: TRBV7-3
clone size: -
CDR3 protein: CASSLNPNRGNDGYTF
CDR3 DNA: TGTGCCAGCAGCTTAAACCCTAACAGGGGGAACGATGGCTACACCTTC

D gene: -
J gene: TRBJ2-2
V gene: TRBV6-5
clone size: -
CDR3 protein: CASSSSQGGTGELFF
CDR3 DNA: TGTGCCAGCAGCTCATCCCAGGGGGGCACCGGGGAGCTGTTTTTT

D gene: TRBD1
J gene: TRBJ1-4
V gene: TRBV9
clone size: -
CDR3 protein: CASSERTGRGEKLFF
CDR3 DNA: TGTGCCAGCAGCGAGAGGACAGGAAGGGGTGAAAAACTGTTTTTT

D gene: TRBD2
J gene: TRBJ2-7
V gene: TRBV19
clone size: -
CDR3 protein: CASSTYLSGGAYEQYF
CDR3 DNA: TGTGCCAGTAGTACCTACCTCTCGGGGGGAGCCTACGAGCAGTACTTC

D gene: -
J gene: TRBJ2-1
V gene: TRBV11-2
clone size: -
CDR3 protein: CASSLWRAGNEQFF
CDR3 DNA: TGTGCCAGCAGCCTTTGGAGGGCGGGGAATGAGCAGTTCTTC

D gene: TRBD1
J gene: TRBJ2-7
V gene: TRBV4-1
clone size: few
CDR3 protein: CASSLGTGGSYEQYF
CDR3 DNA: TGCGCCAGCAGCCTTGGGACAGGGGGCTCCTACGAGCAGTACTTC

D gene: -
J gene: TRBJ2-7
V gene: TRBV27
clone size: -
CDR3 protein: CASSRHDVSYEQYF
CDR3 DNA: TGTGCCAGCAGTAGACATGACGTCTCCTACGAGCAGTACTTC

D gene: -
J gene: TRBJ2-5
V gene: TRBV3-1/TRBV3-2
clone size: -
CDR3 protein: CASSDVGGATQYF
CDR3 DNA: TGTGCCAGCAGCGACGTAGGCGGGGCGACCCAGTACTTC

D gene: -
J gene: TRBJ1-1
V gene: TRBV12-3/TRBV12-4
clone size: -
CDR3 protein: CASTMYSGTEAFF
CDR3 DNA: TGTGCCAGCACCATGTATTCCGGCACTGAAGCTTTCTTT

D gene: -
J gene: TRBJ1-5
V gene: TRBV28
clone size: -
CDR3 protein: CASSLFPRDYSNQPQHF
CDR3 DNA: TGTGCCAGCAGTTTGTTCCCCCGGGACTATAGCAATCAGCCCCAGCATTTT

D gene: TRBD1
J gene: TRBJ2-7
V gene: TRBV5-1
clone size: -
CDR3 protein: CASSLDRTYEQYF
CDR3 DNA: TGCGCCAGCAGCCTGGACAGGACCTACGAGCAGTACTTC

D gene: TRBD2
J gene: TRBJ2-4
V gene: TRBV20-1
clone size: -
CDR3 protein: CSASRLAGVAKNIQYF
CDR3 DNA: TGCAGTGCTAGTAGACTAGCGGGAGTAGCCAAAAACATTCAGTACTTC

D gene: -
J gene: TRBJ2-5
V gene: TRBV2
clone size: -
CDR3 protein: CASRTDQETQYF
CDR3 DNA: TGTGCCAGCAGGACAGACCAAGAGACCCAGTACTTC

D gene: TRBD1
J gene: TRBJ1-5
V gene: TRBV30
clone size: few
CDR3 protein: CAWSPDRGNQPQHF
CDR3 DNA: TGTGCCTGGAGTCCGGACAGGGGCAATCAGCCCCAGCATTTT

D gene: -
J gene: TRBJ2-3
V gene: TRBV18
clone size: -
CDR3 protein: CASSPPGRGGDTQYF
CDR3 DNA: TGTGCCAGCTCACCACCGGGAAGAGGAGGGGATACGCAGTATTTT

D gene: TRBD1
J gene: TRBJ1-6
V gene: TRBV4-1
clone size: -
CDR3 protein: CASSQDGGQRLSSYNSPLHF
CDR3 DNA: TGCGCCAGCAGCCAAGATGGGGGACAGCGCTTGAGCTCCTATAATTCACCCCTCCACTTT

D gene: -
J gene: TRBJ1-2
V gene: TRBV5-4
clone size: -
CDR3 protein: CASSLRTRNYGYTF
CDR3 DNA: TGTGCCAGCAGCTTACGAACGAGAAACTATGGCTACACCTTC

D gene: TRBD1
J gene: TRBJ1-1
V gene: TRBV5-6
clone size: -
CDR3 protein: CASTLFPGGMRNTEAFF
CDR3 DNA: TGTGCCAGCACCTTGTTTCCAGGGGGTATGAGGAACACTGAAGCTTTCTTT

D gene: -
J gene: TRBJ2-3
V gene: TRBV11-2
clone size: -
CDR3 protein: CASSLSHLTDTQYF
CDR3 DNA: TGTGCCAGCAGCCTATCTCACCTCACAGATACGCAGTATTTT

D gene: -
J gene: TRBJ1-2
V gene: TRBV3-1/TRBV3-2
clone size: -
CDR3 protein: CASSQHGQLSVYGYTF
CDR3 DNA: TGTGCCAGCAGCCAACACGGACAGCTTAGTGTGTATGGCTACACCTTC

D gene: -
J gene: TRBJ1-2
V gene: TRBV4-1
clone size: -
CDR3 protein: CASSQPGRANYGYTF
CDR3 DNA: TGCGCCAGCAGCCAACCGGGGAGGGCTAACTATGGCTACACCTTC

D gene: TRBD1
J gene: TRBJ1-1
V gene: TRBV11-2
clone size: -
CDR3 protein: CASSPRQGGTEAFF
CDR3 DNA: TGTGCCAGCAGCCCACGACAGGGAGGCACTGAAGCTTTCTTT

D gene: -
J gene: TRBJ1-5
V gene: TRBV12-3/TRBV12-4
clone size: -
CDR3 protein: CASSFRGGQPQHF
CDR3 DNA: TGTGCCAGCAGTTTTAGGGGGGGTCAGCCCCAGCATTTT

D gene: -
J gene: TRBJ2-5
V gene: TRBV9
clone size: -
CDR3 protein: CASSVVESYQETQYF
CDR3 DNA: TGTGCCAGCAGCGTAGTTGAGAGCTACCAAGAGACCCAGTACTTC

D gene: TRBD2
J gene: TRBJ2-1
V gene: TRBV7-3
clone size: -
CDR3 protein: CASSGTSGKDEQFF
CDR3 DNA: TGTGCCAGCAGCGGGACTAGCGGGAAGGATGAGCAGTTCTTC

D gene: -
J gene: TRBJ2-7
V gene: TRBV5-1
clone size: -
CDR3 protein: CASSLAGYGDIIYEQYF
CDR3 DNA: TGCGCCAGCAGCTTGGCCGGTTACGGGGACATCATCTACGAGCAGTACTTC

D gene: TRBD1
J gene: TRBJ2-7
V gene: TRBV6-2/TRBV6-3
clone size: -
CDR3 protein: CASSPGGPEQYF
CDR3 DNA: TGTGCCAGCAGTCCAGGGGGTCCCGAGCAGTACTTC

D gene: -
J gene: TRBJ1-1
V gene: TRBV27
clone size: -
CDR3 protein: CASSFIGASTEAFF
CDR3 DNA: TGTGCCAGCAGTTTTATTGGGGCCTCAACTGAAGCTTTCTTT

D gene: TRBD2
J gene: TRBJ2-3
V gene: TRBV7-9
clone size: -
CDR3 protein: CASSPGAGANTDTQYF
CDR3 DNA: TGTGCCAGCAGCCCCGGAGCGGGGGCGAACACAGATACGCAGTATTTT

D gene: TRBD2
J gene: TRBJ2-1
V gene: TRBV9
clone size: once
CDR3 protein: CASSVDSGSTEQFF
CDR3 DNA: TGTGCCAGCAGCGTAGACAGCGGGAGTACTGAGCAGTTCTTC

D gene: TRBD1
J gene: TRBJ2-5
V gene: TRBV19
clone size: -
CDR3 protein: CASNGRTGAETQYF
CDR3 DNA: TGTGCCAGTAACGGCCGGACAGGGGCAGAGACCCAGTACTTC

D gene: -
J gene: TRBJ1-2
V gene: TRBV19
clone size: once
CDR3 protein: CASSIYRVHGYTF
CDR3 DNA: TGTGCCAGTAGTATCTACAGGGTTCATGGCTACACCTTC

D gene: -
J gene: TRBJ2-2
V gene: TRBV4-1
clone size: few
CDR3 protein: CAISKKYTGELFF
CDR3 DNA: TGCGCCATTTCTAAGAAGTACACCGGGGAGCTGTTTTTT

D gene: TRBD1
J gene: TRBJ2-7
V gene: TRBV5-1
clone size: -
CDR3 protein: CASSVDRVLSYEQYF
CDR3 DNA: TGCGCCAGCAGCGTCGACAGGGTCCTATCCTACGAGCAGTACTTC

D gene: -
J gene: TRBJ1-5
V gene: TRBV18
clone size: -
CDR3 protein: CASSLSGDQPQHF
CDR3 DNA: TGTGCCAGCTCACTTTCGGGTGATCAGCCCCAGCATTTT

D gene: -
J gene: TRBJ2-7
V gene: TRBV15
clone size: once
CDR3 protein: CATSRELGLYEQYF
CDR3 DNA: TGTGCCACCAGCAGAGAGCTGGGGCTCTACGAGCAGTACTTC

D gene: -
J gene: TRBJ2-5
V gene: TRBV5-4
clone size: -
CDR3 protein: CASSLRLVTETQYF
CDR3 DNA: TGTGCCAGCAGCTTGCGGCTAGTTACGGAGACCCAGTACTTC

D gene: -
J gene: TRBJ1-2
V gene: TRBV3-1/TRBV3-2
clone size: -
CDR3 protein: CASSQNKRYTF
CDR3 DNA: TGTGCCAGCAGCCAAAATAAGCGCTACACCTTC

D gene: -
J gene: TRBJ2-1
V gene: TRBV5-8
clone size: -
CDR3 protein: CASSLWSSYNEQFF
CDR3 DNA: TGTGCCAGCAGCTTGTGGAGCTCCTACAATGAGCAGTTCTTC

D gene: -
J gene: TRBJ2-7
V gene: TRBV7-9
clone size: -
CDR3 protein: CASSFPGDRYEQYF
CDR3 DNA: TGTGCCAGCAGCTTTCCCGGGGATAGGTACGAGCAGTACTTC

D gene: TRBD1
J gene: TRBJ1-2
V gene: TRBV30
clone size: -
CDR3 protein: CAWGQGWGNASNYGYTF
CDR3 DNA: TGTGCCTGGGGACAGGGATGGGGCAATGCAAGTAACTATGGCTACACCTTC

D gene: -
J gene: TRBJ1-2
V gene: TRBV10-3
clone size: once
CDR3 protein: CAISESDSLGYTF
CDR3 DNA: TGTGCCATCAGTGAATCTGACAGTCTTGGCTACACCTTC

D gene: -
J gene: TRBJ2-6
V gene: TRBV5-4
clone size: -
CDR3 protein: CASSQRRVRLSGANVLTF
CDR3 DNA: TGTGCCAGCAGCCAGAGGAGGGTCCGGCTCTCTGGGGCCAACGTCCTGACTTTC

D gene: TRBD1
J gene: TRBJ1-6
V gene: TRBV19
clone size: -
CDR3 protein: CASRGTGYSPLHF
CDR3 DNA: TGTGCCAGTAGGGGGACAGGGTATTCACCCCTCCACTTT

D gene: TRBD2
J gene: TRBJ2-7
V gene: TRBV6-5
clone size: -
CDR3 protein: CASTILGLNDYEQYF
CDR3 DNA: TGTGCCAGCACTATCTTGGGACTAAACGACTACGAGCAGTACTTC